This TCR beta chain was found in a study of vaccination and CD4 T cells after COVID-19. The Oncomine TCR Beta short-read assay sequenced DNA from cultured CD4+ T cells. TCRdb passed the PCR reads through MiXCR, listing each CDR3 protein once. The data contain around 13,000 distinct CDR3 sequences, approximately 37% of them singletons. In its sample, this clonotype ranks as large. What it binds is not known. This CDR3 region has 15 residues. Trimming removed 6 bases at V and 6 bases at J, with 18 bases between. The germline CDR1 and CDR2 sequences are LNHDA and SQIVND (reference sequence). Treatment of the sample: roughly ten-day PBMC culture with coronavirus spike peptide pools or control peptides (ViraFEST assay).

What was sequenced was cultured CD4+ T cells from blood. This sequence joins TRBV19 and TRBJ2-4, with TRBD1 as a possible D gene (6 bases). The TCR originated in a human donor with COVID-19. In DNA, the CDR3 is TGTGCCAGTAGCACCCTACAGGGCCCTCGAAACATTCAGTACTTC. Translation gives CASSTLQGPRNIQYF.